Reported below is one T cell receptor (beta chain). Its antigen is currently unknown. This table comes from immunoSEQ multiplex PCR, and its TCRdb copy is limited to in-frame clones, with some not included. The sample records approximately 82,000 clones, over 85% being singletons. CDR1 is SGHTA, CDR2 FQGNSA, per germline. V shed 0 bases and J shed 0 bases, with 3 bases lying between them. This CDR3 spans 14 amino acids. This record comes from a study of cytomegalovirus exposure and HLA in healthy donors. Study results and caveats: As confirmed in vitro, three CMV-associated chains were specific for CMV antigens. Rarity characterized most TCR sequences, yet some public TCRs appeared in many donors. Cytomegalovirus-associated status was assigned to some 160 TCR beta chains.

The sequence was obtained from a woman aged 18 to 35 in good health and CMV-seronegative. V gene TRBV7-2 combines with J gene TRBJ1-3; D is ambiguous. The specimen sequenced was PBMCs. The CDR3 reads CASSLASSGNTIYF. In DNA form, the CDR3 reads TGTGCCAGCAGCTTAGCCAGCTCTGGAAACACCATATATTTT.